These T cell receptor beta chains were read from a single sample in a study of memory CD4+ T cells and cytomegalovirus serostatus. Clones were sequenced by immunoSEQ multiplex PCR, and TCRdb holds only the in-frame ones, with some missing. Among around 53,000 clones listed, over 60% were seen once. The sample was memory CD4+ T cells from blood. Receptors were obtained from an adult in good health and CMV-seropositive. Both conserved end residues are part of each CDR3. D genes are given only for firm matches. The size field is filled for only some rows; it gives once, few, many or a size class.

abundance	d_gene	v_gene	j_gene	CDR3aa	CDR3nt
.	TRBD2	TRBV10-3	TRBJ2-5	CAISGGGYQETQYF	TGTGCCATCAGCGGCGGGGGGTACCAAGAGACCCAGTACTTC
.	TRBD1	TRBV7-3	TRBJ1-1	CASSYGTGRTFF	TGTGCCAGCAGTTATGGGACAGGGCGAACTTTCTTT
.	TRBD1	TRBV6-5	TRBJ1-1	CASSWDRGSTEAFF	TGTGCCAGCAGTTGGGACAGGGGTTCGACTGAAGCTTTCTTT
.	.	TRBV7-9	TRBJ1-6	CASGQGQNSPLHF	TGTGCCAGCGGGCAGGGGCAAAATTCACCCCTCCACTTT
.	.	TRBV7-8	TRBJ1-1	CASSLGKNTEAFF	TGTGCCAGCAGCTTAGGGAAGAACACTGAAGCTTTCTTT
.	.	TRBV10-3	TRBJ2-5	CAIRAQGEETQYF	TGTGCCATCAGAGCACAGGGTGAGGAGACCCAGTACTTC
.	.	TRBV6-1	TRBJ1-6	CASSEAVGRDNSPLHF	TGTGCCAGCAGTGAAGCGGTGGGGAGGGACAATTCACCCCTCCACTTT
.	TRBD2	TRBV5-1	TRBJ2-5	CASSSGGAQETQYF	TGCGCCAGCAGCTCCGGGGGGGCCCAAGAGACCCAGTACTTC
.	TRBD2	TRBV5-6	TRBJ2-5	CASSPRLAGGRRETQYF	TGTGCCAGCAGCCCGCGACTAGCGGGGGGCCGAAGAGAGACCCAGTACTTC
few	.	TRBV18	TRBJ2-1	CASSPPGGGYNEQFF	TGTGCCAGCTCACCACCGGGGGGAGGTTACAATGAGCAGTTCTTC
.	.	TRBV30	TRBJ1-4	CAWNRATNEKLFF	TGTGCCTGGAACAGGGCAACTAATGAAAAACTGTTTTTT
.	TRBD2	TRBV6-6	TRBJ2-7	CATKLAGGVYEQYF	TGTGCCACCAAACTAGCGGGAGGCGTCTACGAGCAGTACTTC
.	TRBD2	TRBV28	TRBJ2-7	CATHGASGSLGNEQYF	TGTGCCACCCATGGGGCTAGCGGGAGTCTAGGAAACGAGCAGTACTTC
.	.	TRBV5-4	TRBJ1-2	CASSHRTNYGYTF	TGTGCCAGCAGCCACAGGACCAACTATGGCTACACCTTC
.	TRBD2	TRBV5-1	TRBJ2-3	CASSPTSGKHTQYF	TGCGCCAGCAGCCCGACTAGCGGGAAACATACGCAGTATTTT
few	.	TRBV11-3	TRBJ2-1	CASSSGGSYNEQFF	TGTGCCAGCAGCTCCGGAGGCTCCTACAATGAGCAGTTCTTC
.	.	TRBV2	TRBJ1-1	CASDEGHTEAFF	TGTGCCAGCGACGAGGGGCACACTGAAGCTTTCTTT
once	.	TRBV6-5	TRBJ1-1	CASSYLGGGTEAFF	TGTGCCAGCAGTTACCTGGGGGGCGGTACTGAAGCTTTCTTT
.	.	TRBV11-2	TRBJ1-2	CASSFRTGLTGSYGYTF	TGTGCCAGCAGCTTTAGAACCGGGCTAACAGGGAGCTATGGCTACACCTTC
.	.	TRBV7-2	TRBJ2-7	CASSLAPTNNYEQYF	TGTGCCAGCAGCTTAGCCCCAACGAATAATTACGAGCAGTACTTC
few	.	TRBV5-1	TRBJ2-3	CASSLDTDTQYF	TGCGCCAGCAGCTTGGATACAGATACGCAGTATTTT
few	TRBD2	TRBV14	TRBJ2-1	CASSQVGTSGPLSSYNEQFF	TGTGCCAGCAGCCAAGTCGGGACTAGCGGGCCTTTGAGCTCCTACAATGAGCAGTTCTTC
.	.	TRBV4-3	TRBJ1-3	CASSQGLGPGNTIYF	TGCGCCAGCAGCCAAGGGCTCGGGCCTGGAAACACCATATATTTT
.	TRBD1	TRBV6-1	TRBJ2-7	CASSARQGAQLEEQYF	TGTGCCAGCAGTGCCCGACAGGGGGCGCAGTTGGAGGAGCAGTACTTC
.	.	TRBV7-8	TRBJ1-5	CASSLDAGGNQPQHF	TGTGCCAGCAGCTTAGATGCCGGAGGCAATCAGCCCCAGCATTTT
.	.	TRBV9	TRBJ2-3	CASSVAQGINTDTQYF	TGTGCCAGCAGCGTAGCTCAGGGGATAAACACAGATACGCAGTATTTT
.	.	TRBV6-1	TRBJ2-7	CASSEAMTVSYEQYF	TGTGCCAGCAGTGAAGCGATGACGGTGTCCTACGAGCAGTACTTC
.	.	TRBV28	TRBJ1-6	CASFSADGGRNSPLHF	TGTGCCAGCTTTTCCGCGGACGGGGGTCGGAATTCACCCCTCCACTTT
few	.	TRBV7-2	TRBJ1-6	CASSPLGGTGTPLHF	TGTGCCAGCAGCCCTCTGGGGGGCACGGGGACACCCCTCCACTTT
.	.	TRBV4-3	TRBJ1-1	CASSRSYRNTEAFF	TGCGCCAGCAGCCGTTCATACAGAAACACTGAAGCTTTCTTT
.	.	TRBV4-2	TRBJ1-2	CASKALGAGDYGYTF	TGTGCCAGCAAAGCCCTAGGTGCGGGCGACTATGGCTACACCTTC
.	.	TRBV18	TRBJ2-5	CASSPGRAPETQYF	TGTGCCAGCTCACCTGGCAGGGCACCAGAGACCCAGTACTTC
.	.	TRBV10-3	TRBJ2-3	CAIQGEITDTQYF	TGTGCCATCCAAGGGGAAATCACAGATACGCAGTATTTT
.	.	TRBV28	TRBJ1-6	CASSLMGRSYNSPLHF	TGTGCCAGCAGTTTAATGGGACGGAGTTATAATTCACCCCTCCACTTT
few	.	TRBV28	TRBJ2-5	CASSFPQETQYF	TGTGCCAGCAGTTTTCCCCAAGAGACCCAGTACTTC
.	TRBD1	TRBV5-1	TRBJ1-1	CASSWDRGITEAFF	TGCGCCAGCAGCTGGGACAGGGGGATCACTGAAGCTTTCTTT
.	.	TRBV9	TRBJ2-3	CASSVRANLDTQYF	TGTGCCAGCAGCGTCCGGGCCAACCTGGATACGCAGTATTTT
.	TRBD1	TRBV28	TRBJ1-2	CASSRPGQGAYGYTF	TGTGCCAGCAGTCGCCCGGGACAGGGGGCTTATGGCTACACCTTC
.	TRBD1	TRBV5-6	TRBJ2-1	CASSEGADPYNEQFF	TGTGCCAGCAGCGAGGGGGCGGATCCCTACAATGAGCAGTTCTTC
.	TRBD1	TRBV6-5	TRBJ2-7	CASSPGQGASYEQYF	TGTGCCAGCAGCCCCGGACAGGGGGCAAGTTACGAGCAGTACTTC
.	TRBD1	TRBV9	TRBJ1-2	CASSVATGDGYTF	TGTGCCAGCAGCGTAGCGACAGGGGACGGCTACACCTTC